Listed below are T cell receptor beta chains from one sample, sequenced in a study of T cell repertoires in cytomegalovirus infection. These receptors' antigens are unknown. TCRdb redid the calling of the reads with MiXCR, one entry per CDR3 protein. The data contain about 220,000 distinct CDR3 sequences, 30% to 45% of them singletons. The sequencing used CD8+ T cells from cultured PBMCs, collected from culture after CMV antigen stimulation. All receptors come from a human donor in good health (CMV status not recorded). Some clones in this sample may be carry-over from other donors' samples. CDR3s include the opening cysteine and the closing phenylalanine or tryptophan. A D gene is named only where the DNA matches it firmly. Where a row states a size, it is once, few, many or the class of an expanded clone; other rows omit it.

D,size,V,J,CDR3,DNA
TRBD1,many,TRBV6-1,TRBJ1-2,CASRHRDRANYGYTF,TGTGCCAGCAGACACCGGGACAGAGCGAACTATGGCTACACCTTC
.,.,TRBV7-6,TRBJ1-4,CASSLVSSGGEKLFF,TGTGCCAGCAGCTTAGTTTCTTCGGGGGGTGAAAAACTGTTTTTT
.,few,TRBV7-6,TRBJ2-3,CASSSHYTDTQYF,TGTGCCAGCAGCTCCCATTACACAGATACGCAGTATTTT
.,.,TRBV12-3/TRBV12-4,TRBJ2-1,CASRVFSPGNEQFF,TGTGCCAGCAGAGTGTTCTCGCCTGGAAATGAGCAGTTCTTC
TRBD2,.,TRBV29-1,TRBJ2-5,CSVKGLARNQETQYF,TGCAGCGTTAAAGGACTAGCTAGGAATCAAGAGACCCAGTACTTC
TRBD2,.,TRBV9,TRBJ2-1,CASSETSGRRNEQFF,TGTGCCAGCAGCGAGACTAGCGGGAGGCGGAATGAGCAGTTCTTC
.,few,TRBV12-5,TRBJ2-2,CASGLGATGELFF,TGTGCTAGTGGTTTAGGGGCAACCGGGGAGCTGTTTTTT
.,few,TRBV28,TRBJ2-7,CASRFGLAEAYEQYF,TGTGCCAGCAGGTTCGGACTGGCAGAAGCCTACGAGCAGTACTTC
.,.,TRBV9,TRBJ1-1,CASSAGGGWNTEAFF,TGTGCCAGCAGCGCGGGCGGGGGCTGGAACACTGAAGCTTTCTTT
TRBD1,once,TRBV28,TRBJ1-2,CASSWSTGYGYTF,TGTGCCAGCAGTTGGTCGACAGGGTATGGCTACACCTTC